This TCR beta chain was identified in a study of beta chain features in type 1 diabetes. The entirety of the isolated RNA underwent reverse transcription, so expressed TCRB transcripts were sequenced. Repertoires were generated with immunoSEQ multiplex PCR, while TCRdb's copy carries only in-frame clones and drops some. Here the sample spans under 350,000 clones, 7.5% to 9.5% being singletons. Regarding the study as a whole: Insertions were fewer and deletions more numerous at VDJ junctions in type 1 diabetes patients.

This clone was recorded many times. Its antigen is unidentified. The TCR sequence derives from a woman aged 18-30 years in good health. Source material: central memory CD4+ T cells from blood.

Written as DNA, the CDR3 is TGTGCCAGCTCACCACAAGGGGTGTACGAGCAGTACTTC. This encodes CASSPQGVYEQYF. This rearrangement joins TRBV18 to TRBJ2-7, with a tentative D call TRBD1 (5 bases). The CDR3 has 13 residues. V shed 1 base and J shed 4 bases, with 8 bases lying between them. Germline values: CDR1 KGHSH, CDR2 LQKENI.